This T cell receptor (beta chain) was recorded in a study of tumor and adjacent non-tumor tissue in lung cancer. Germline CDR1 MNHEY, CDR2 SVGAGI. J gave up 6 bases and V 5 bases, and 3 bases lay outside the gene matches. The CDR3 sequence is 14 residues long. TCRbeta libraries were built with three rounds of nested PCR, modified from ARM-PCR. TCRdb itself ran the multiplex PCR reads through MiXCR, one entry per CDR3 protein. Of some 200,000 distinct CDR3 sequences detected, around 71% appear once; the ten largest clones hold about 23%. In regard to this clonotype: It may be a read error: a sequence one base away is much more abundant. The conserved phenylalanine or tryptophan is not found at the CDR3 terminus, so this likely reflects a read error.

This sample's RNA came from whole unsorted tissue. This TCR derives from a man in his 60s with non-small cell lung cancer. V gene TRBV6-5 combines with J gene TRBJ2-1; TRBD1 aligns across 11 bases. The sample taken for sequencing was lung tumor tissue. The CDR3: CASSGGTGGNEQFS. Here the CDR3 DNA reads TGTGCCAGCAGTGGAGGGACAGGGGGCAATGAGCAGTTCTCC.